The rows below give T cell receptor beta chains drawn from one sample of a study of blood T cell repertoires in COVID-19. Generated by immunoSEQ multiplex PCR, the TCRdb table keeps only in-frame clones and is missing some. The sample comprises about 130,000 clones, around 89% of which are singletons, and 2.5% to 3% rests with the top ten. Material for sequencing was peripheral blood. These receptors all stem from a man aged 60 to 69 with active or convalescent COVID-19. CDR3s include the opening cysteine and the closing phenylalanine or tryptophan. D genes are given only for firm matches. Clone size appears in some rows only: once, few, many, or a class for an expanded clone.

abundance: NA; v_gene: TRBV12-3/TRBV12-4; j_gene: TRBJ1-1; d_gene: NA; CDR3nt: TGTGCCAGCAGCGGGGGAGGGAGTGAAGCTTTCTTT; CDR3aa: CASSGGGSEAFF
abundance: NA; v_gene: TRBV7-2; j_gene: TRBJ2-5; d_gene: NA; CDR3nt: TGTGCCAGCAGCCTAGGTAGCGGAGCAGGGCAAGAGACCCAGTACTTC; CDR3aa: CASSLGSGAGQETQYF
abundance: NA; v_gene: TRBV7-7; j_gene: TRBJ2-2; d_gene: TRBD2; CDR3nt: TGTGCCAGCAGCTTGTCTCTAGCGGGGAACACCGGGGAGCTGTTTTTT; CDR3aa: CASSLSLAGNTGELFF
abundance: NA; v_gene: TRBV20-1; j_gene: TRBJ2-2; d_gene: NA; CDR3nt: TGCAGTGCTAGGGGGCCCGGGGAGCTGTTTTTT; CDR3aa: CSARGPGELFF
abundance: NA; v_gene: TRBV11-2; j_gene: TRBJ1-2; d_gene: TRBD1; CDR3nt: TGTGCCACCATTCCCATTGACAGGGAGCATTACACCTTC; CDR3aa: CATIPIDREHYTF
abundance: NA; v_gene: TRBV28; j_gene: TRBJ1-5; d_gene: TRBD1; CDR3nt: TGTGCCAGCGGGACCGGGACAGGGGTCCATCAGCCCCAGCATTTT; CDR3aa: CASGTGTGVHQPQHF
abundance: NA; v_gene: TRBV2; j_gene: TRBJ1-5; d_gene: NA; CDR3nt: TGTGCCAGCAGTGATGAGCCCAATCAGCCCCAGCATTTT; CDR3aa: CASSDEPNQPQHF
abundance: once; v_gene: TRBV5-6; j_gene: TRBJ2-7; d_gene: TRBD1; CDR3nt: TGTGCCAGCATTAGAAGGACAGGCACCTACGAGCAGTACTTC; CDR3aa: CASIRRTGTYEQYF
abundance: once; v_gene: TRBV7-2; j_gene: TRBJ2-2; d_gene: TRBD2; CDR3nt: TGTGCCAGCAGCTTGACTAGCGGCACGTGGACCGGGGAGCTGTTTTTT; CDR3aa: CASSLTSGTWTGELFF
abundance: NA; v_gene: TRBV18; j_gene: TRBJ2-2; d_gene: NA; CDR3nt: TGTGCCAGCTCACCATCCCCATCCCCGAACACCGGGGAGCTGTTTTTT; CDR3aa: CASSPSPSPNTGELFF
abundance: NA; v_gene: TRBV19; j_gene: TRBJ1-1; d_gene: TRBD1; CDR3nt: TGTGCCAGTAGTATAGGACAGGGGGGGACCACTGAAGCTTTCTTT; CDR3aa: CASSIGQGGTTEAFF
abundance: once; v_gene: TRBV15; j_gene: TRBJ2-3; d_gene: TRBD2; CDR3nt: TGTGCCACCAGCAGAGCCACTAGCGGTACCACAGATACGCAGTATTTT; CDR3aa: CATSRATSGTTDTQYF
abundance: NA; v_gene: TRBV29-1; j_gene: TRBJ1-2; d_gene: NA; CDR3nt: TGCAGCGTTGGCTTTGTAGGGGATGGCTACACCTTC; CDR3aa: CSVGFVGDGYTF
abundance: NA; v_gene: TRBV9; j_gene: TRBJ2-7; d_gene: TRBD2; CDR3nt: TGTGCCAGCAGCGTATCTGGCGGGAGGGGTGCCATCTACGAGCAGTACTTC; CDR3aa: CASSVSGGRGAIYEQYF
abundance: NA; v_gene: TRBV4-1; j_gene: TRBJ2-2; d_gene: TRBD2; CDR3nt: TGCGCCAGCAGCCCCAGGACTAGCGGGGACTCTACCGGGGAGCTGTTTTTT; CDR3aa: CASSPRTSGDSTGELFF
abundance: NA; v_gene: TRBV4-3; j_gene: TRBJ2-1; d_gene: TRBD2; CDR3nt: TGCGCCAGCAGCCAAGTGGGAGCGGGGGGATACAATGAGCAGTTCTTC; CDR3aa: CASSQVGAGGYNEQFF
abundance: few; v_gene: TRBV12-3/TRBV12-4; j_gene: TRBJ1-3; d_gene: TRBD1; CDR3nt: TGTGCCAGCGACAGGGTCTCTGGAAACACCATATATTTT; CDR3aa: CASDRVSGNTIYF
abundance: NA; v_gene: TRBV5-1; j_gene: TRBJ2-7; d_gene: NA; CDR3nt: TGCGCCAGCAGCTTGTCTAGCTCCTACGAGCAGTACTTC; CDR3aa: CASSLSSSYEQYF
abundance: NA; v_gene: TRBV24-1; j_gene: TRBJ2-7; d_gene: TRBD2; CDR3nt: TGTGCCACCAGTGACCACATACTAGCGGGAGTGAAAGAGCAGTACTTC; CDR3aa: CATSDHILAGVKEQYF
abundance: few; v_gene: TRBV4-3; j_gene: TRBJ1-3; d_gene: NA; CDR3nt: TGCGCCAGCAGCCAAGAGGCTGGCTCTGGAAACACCATATATTTT; CDR3aa: CASSQEAGSGNTIYF
abundance: NA; v_gene: TRBV18; j_gene: TRBJ2-3; d_gene: NA; CDR3nt: TGTGCCAGCTCACCCCCCGCGGGGGATACGCAGTATTTT; CDR3aa: CASSPPAGDTQYF
abundance: NA; v_gene: TRBV5-1; j_gene: TRBJ2-7; d_gene: NA; CDR3nt: TGCGCCAGCAGCTTAAGTTTCGGAGATCTCTACGAGCAGTACTTC; CDR3aa: CASSLSFGDLYEQYF
abundance: few; v_gene: TRBV18; j_gene: TRBJ1-2; d_gene: NA; CDR3nt: TGTGCCAGCTCAGATCAGTATGGCTACACCTTC; CDR3aa: CASSDQYGYTF
abundance: NA; v_gene: TRBV3-1/TRBV3-2; j_gene: TRBJ2-5; d_gene: TRBD2; CDR3nt: TGTGCCAGCAGCCCACTAGCGACACAAGAGACCCAGTACTTC; CDR3aa: CASSPLATQETQYF
abundance: NA; v_gene: TRBV21-1; j_gene: TRBJ2-7; d_gene: NA; CDR3nt: TGTGCCAGCAGCAAAAACACCTACGAGCAGTACTTC; CDR3aa: CASSKNTYEQYF
abundance: NA; v_gene: TRBV19; j_gene: TRBJ2-7; d_gene: TRBD1; CDR3nt: TGTGCCAGTAAAGTCAGACAGGGGAAAACCTACGAGCAGTACTTC; CDR3aa: CASKVRQGKTYEQYF
abundance: NA; v_gene: TRBV28; j_gene: TRBJ2-2; d_gene: NA; CDR3nt: TGTGCCAGCAGTTTGGAGGGTTGGGAGCTGTTTTTT; CDR3aa: CASSLEGWELFF
abundance: NA; v_gene: TRBV6-5; j_gene: TRBJ1-1; d_gene: TRBD1; CDR3nt: TGTGCCAGCAGGCGACAGGGGGCCGGGAACACTGAAGCTTTCTTT; CDR3aa: CASRRQGAGNTEAFF
abundance: NA; v_gene: TRBV18; j_gene: TRBJ1-3; d_gene: NA; CDR3nt: TGTGCCAGCTCACCACCCGACTACCCTGGAAACACCATATATTTT; CDR3aa: CASSPPDYPGNTIYF
abundance: NA; v_gene: TRBV5-4; j_gene: TRBJ1-5; d_gene: NA; CDR3nt: TGTGCCAGCAGCCCCTCACGACAGGACGGATATAGCAATCAGCCCCAGCATTTT; CDR3aa: CASSPSRQDGYSNQPQHF
abundance: NA; v_gene: TRBV7-6; j_gene: TRBJ1-2; d_gene: NA; CDR3nt: TGTGCCAGCAGCTTAGTTACAGGGAGTGATGGCTACACCTTC; CDR3aa: CASSLVTGSDGYTF
abundance: NA; v_gene: TRBV27; j_gene: TRBJ1-2; d_gene: NA; CDR3nt: TGTGCCAGCAGTTCAGACAGGATTTATGGCTACACCTTC; CDR3aa: CASSSDRIYGYTF
abundance: NA; v_gene: TRBV4-2; j_gene: TRBJ2-3; d_gene: NA; CDR3nt: TGTGCCAGCAGCCGGCAGAAGGGGCCAGATACGCAGTATTTT; CDR3aa: CASSRQKGPDTQYF
abundance: NA; v_gene: TRBV9; j_gene: TRBJ2-1; d_gene: TRBD2; CDR3nt: TGTGCCAGCTGTCTGACTAGCGAGGCCTACAATGAGCAGTTCTTC; CDR3aa: CASCLTSEAYNEQFF
abundance: NA; v_gene: TRBV27; j_gene: TRBJ1-3; d_gene: NA; CDR3nt: TGTGCCAGCAGTTTGGACAGTTTCTCTGGAAACACCATATATTTT; CDR3aa: CASSLDSFSGNTIYF
abundance: once; v_gene: TRBV7-4; j_gene: TRBJ2-1; d_gene: TRBD2; CDR3nt: TGTGCCAGCATCCCGAGTCTAGCGGGCCCTGGGCGGTTCTTC; CDR3aa: CASIPSLAGPGRFF
abundance: NA; v_gene: TRBV3-1/TRBV3-2; j_gene: TRBJ2-5; d_gene: TRBD1; CDR3nt: TGTGCCAGCAGCCCCCAGGGGGCGAGGGAGACCCAGTACTTC; CDR3aa: CASSPQGARETQYF
abundance: NA; v_gene: TRBV30; j_gene: TRBJ2-3; d_gene: TRBD2; CDR3nt: TGTGCCTGGAGTGCCCGACTAGCGGGAGTCGGAAATACGCAGTATTTT; CDR3aa: CAWSARLAGVGNTQYF
abundance: NA; v_gene: TRBV7-2; j_gene: TRBJ2-1; d_gene: TRBD1; CDR3nt: TGTGCCAGCAGAAAACCGGGACAGCCCTCCTACAATGAGCAGTTCTTC; CDR3aa: CASRKPGQPSYNEQFF
abundance: NA; v_gene: TRBV6-6; j_gene: TRBJ1-6; d_gene: TRBD1; CDR3nt: TGTGCCAGCAGTTACCGACAGGGGGCTTATTCACCCCTCCACTTT; CDR3aa: CASSYRQGAYSPLHF
abundance: NA; v_gene: TRBV29-1; j_gene: TRBJ2-3; d_gene: TRBD2; CDR3nt: TGCAGCGTGCAGGGTGGGGCTAGCGGGGCCACAGATACGCAGTATTTT; CDR3aa: CSVQGGASGATDTQYF
abundance: NA; v_gene: TRBV5-5; j_gene: TRBJ1-2; d_gene: NA; CDR3nt: TGTGCCAGCAGCTTGGACTGGGACGGGGGAAGCTACACCTTC; CDR3aa: CASSLDWDGGSYTF
abundance: NA; v_gene: TRBV10-3; j_gene: TRBJ1-1; d_gene: NA; CDR3nt: TGTGCCATCAGTGGGAGGGGTGCTGAAGCTTTCTTT; CDR3aa: CAISGRGAEAFF
abundance: NA; v_gene: TRBV6-6; j_gene: TRBJ2-1; d_gene: NA; CDR3nt: TGTGCCAGCAGTTACTCGTCGGAGGCCACCTACAATGAGCAGTTCTTC; CDR3aa: CASSYSSEATYNEQFF
abundance: NA; v_gene: TRBV7-8; j_gene: TRBJ2-2; d_gene: TRBD1; CDR3nt: TGTGCCAGCAGCCTAGGGACAGTGAACACCGGGGAGCTGTTTTTT; CDR3aa: CASSLGTVNTGELFF
abundance: NA; v_gene: TRBV28; j_gene: TRBJ2-7; d_gene: TRBD1; CDR3nt: TGTGCCAGCAGTTCTGAACGCTCGGACAGGGGACTGGACGAGCAGTACTTC; CDR3aa: CASSSERSDRGLDEQYF
abundance: NA; v_gene: TRBV4-1; j_gene: TRBJ1-5; d_gene: TRBD1; CDR3nt: TGCGCCAGCAGCCAAGTAGGGACAGGGGGTTTTCAGCCCCAGCATTTT; CDR3aa: CASSQVGTGGFQPQHF